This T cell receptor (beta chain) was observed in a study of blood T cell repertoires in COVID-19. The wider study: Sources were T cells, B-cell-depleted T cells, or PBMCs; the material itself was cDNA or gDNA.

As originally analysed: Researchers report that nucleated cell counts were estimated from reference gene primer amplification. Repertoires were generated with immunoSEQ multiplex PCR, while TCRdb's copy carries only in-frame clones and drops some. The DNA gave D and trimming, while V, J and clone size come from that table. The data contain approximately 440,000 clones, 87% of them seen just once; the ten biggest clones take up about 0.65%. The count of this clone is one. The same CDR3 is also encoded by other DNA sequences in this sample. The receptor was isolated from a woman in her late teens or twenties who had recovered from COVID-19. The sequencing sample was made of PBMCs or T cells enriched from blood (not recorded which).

The CDR3 reads CASSPETGELFF. In DNA, the CDR3 is TGTGCCAGCAGTCCCGAGACCGGGGAGCTGTTTTTT. J is TRBJ2-2 and V is TRBV12-3 or TRBV12-4; D is undetermined. V shed 5 bases and J shed 5 bases, with 6 bases lying between them. The CDR3 sequence is 12 residues long.